One and the same sample provided the 25 T cell receptor beta chains below, sequenced in a study of blood T cells in healthy people across ages. Combining a sample-barcoded 5' primer with a J-beta primer mix, a second PCR ran for roughly 7 to 12 cycles. One entry per CDR3 protein results from TCRdb running MiXCR on the 5' RACE reads. The sample holds roughly 830,000 distinct CDR3 sequences; less than 80% are singletons and the top ten take approximately 30%. The sample was blood. The receptors were gathered from a man in his thirties or forties in good health.

This chain joins TRBV5-5 and TRBJ2-7; perhaps D is TRBD1 or TRBD2 (6 bases each). V was clipped by 10 bases and J by 3 bases, with 29 bases between them. This CDR3 spans 17 amino acids. Germline V gives CDR1 SGHKS, CDR2 YYEKEE (reference sequence). DNA of the CDR3: TGTGCCCCCGGAGGGCCGCCCACAGGGACGGTCCACTACGAGCAGTACTTC. Residues: CAPGGPPTGTVHYEQYF.

This chain uses TRBV7-2 with TRBJ2-3; 10 bases are shared with TRBD2. With V trimmed by 2 bases and J by 3 bases, 8 bases remained unmatched. The CDR3 has 17 amino acids. CDR1 is SGHTA and CDR2 is FQGNSA in the germline V gene. CDR3 region: CASSLNSGGWRTDTQYF. CDR3 sequence (DNA): TGTGCCAGCAGCTTAAATAGCGGGGGGTGGCGGACAGATACGCAGTATTTT.

This sequence joins TRBV27 and TRBJ2-1, with D tentatively TRBD1 (6 bases). This CDR3 spans 13 amino acids. The germline V gene encodes CDR1 MNHEY and CDR2 SMNVEV (reference sequence). With 5 bases removed from V and 7 bases from J, the gap between germline ends came to 12 bases. The CDR3 here is CASSGRTGNEQFF. The DNA for the CDR3 is TGTGCCAGCAGTGGGCGAACAGGGAATGAGCAGTTCTTC.

The chain employs TRBV20-1 and TRBJ2-5; TRBD1 matches at 10 bases. The DNA end favors TRBJ2-7, so the J call may be wrong. Per the germline V gene, CDR1 is DFQATT and CDR2 is SNEGSKA (reference sequence). The CDR3 consists of 14 residues. CDR3 nucleotide sequence: TGCAGTGCGCCCGGGACAGGGGTTTTCTACGAGCAGTACTTC. Protein product: CSAPGTGVFYEQYF.

CDR3: CAISESRESYNEQFF. The CDR3 DNA follows: TGTGCCATCAGTGAGAGCAGAGAGTCCTACAATGAGCAGTTCTTC. The V call is TRBV10-3, the J call TRBJ2-1; unclear D gene. This CDR3 spans 15 amino acids. V was clipped by 2 bases and J by 1 base, with 9 bases between them. From germline, CDR1 is ENHRY and CDR2 SYGVKD.

This clonotype was seen at least ten times. The V call is TRBV6-5, the J call TRBJ2-1, with unresolved D. Germline V gene lookup returns CDR1 MNHEY and CDR2 SVGAGI. V shed 0 bases and J shed 9 bases, with 12 bases lying between them. The length of the CDR3 is 14 residues. The CDR3 is CASSYSRHGSEQFF. Written as DNA, the CDR3 is TGTGCCAGCAGTTACTCGAGACATGGAAGTGAGCAGTTCTTC.

This clonotype came up a few times. The rearrangement links TRBV5-6 to TRBJ2-1; possibly TRBD1 for D (6 bases). Germline CDR1 SGHDT, CDR2 YYEEEE. This CDR3 is 14 amino acids long. Trimming pared 0 bases from V and 4 bases from J, leaving 8 bases between. The CDR3 is CASSLDRVYNEQFF. CDR3 nucleotide sequence: TGTGCCAGCAGCTTGGACAGGGTTTACAATGAGCAGTTCTTC.

V gene TRBV6-2 or TRBV6-3 combines with J gene TRBJ2-1; D remains ambiguous. Trimming removed 3 bases at V and 8 bases at J, with 5 bases between. Germline V gene lookup returns CDR1 MNHEY and CDR2 SVGEGT. CDR3 length: 11 residues. CDR3 amino acids: CASSYGHEQFF. CDR3 DNA sequence: TGTGCCAGCAGTTATGGGCATGAGCAGTTCTTC.

The chain couples TRBV7-2 to TRBJ2-4; 7 bases agree with TRBD2. The DNA end lines up better with TRBJ2-7; the J call may be wrong. The CDR3 runs to 15 residues. The germline gives CDR1 SGHTA, CDR2 FQGNSA. CDR3 in amino acids: CASSKNSGQAYEQYF. The CDR3 DNA reads as TGTGCCAGCAGTAAAAATAGCGGGCAAGCCTACGAGCAGTACTTC.

The rearrangement uses TRBV28 and TRBJ2-7; 8 nucleotides align to TRBD2. Unmatched junction bases numbered 17, after V lost 3 bases and J lost 4 bases. Per the germline V gene, CDR1 is MDHEN and CDR2 is SYDVKM. There are 18 residues in the CDR3. This CDR3 is CASSFPLAGGSHSYEQYF. The CDR3 coding sequence is TGTGCCAGCAGTTTCCCCCTGGCGGGGGGCAGTCACTCTTACGAGCAGTACTTC. Complete variable domain (other parts from reference TRBV28 and TRBJ2-7): DVKVTQSSRYLVKRTGEKVFLECVQDMDHENMFWYRQDPGLGLRLIYFSYDVKMKEKGDIPEGYSVSREKKERFSLILESASTNQTSMYLCASSFPLAGGSHSYEQYFGPGTRLTVT.

The V call is TRBV4-3, the J call TRBJ2-5; possibly TRBD2 for D (5 bases). Germline CDR1 and CDR2: LGHNA and YSLEER. The CDR3 covers 15 residues. V dropped 1 base and J dropped 0 bases, with 9 bases sitting between them. In DNA, the CDR3 is TGCGCCAGCAGCCAAGCAGGACTCCACCAAGAGACCCAGTACTTC. Its protein product is CASSQAGLHQETQYF.

The rearrangement joins TRBV6-5 to TRBJ2-4, with a possible D match to TRBD1 (6 bases). Trimming shortened V by 8 bases and J by 1 base, and 12 bases separated the two germline ends. The germline V gene has CDR1 MNHEY and CDR2 SVGAGI. CDR3 size: 14 residues. This CDR3 is CASGRRGAKNIQYF. The CDR3 nucleotides are TGTGCCAGCGGGAGAAGGGGGGCCAAAAACATTCAGTACTTC.

Only a few counts were recorded for this clonotype. This chain joins TRBV20-1 and TRBJ2-1; maybe TRBD1 (6 bases). Germline V CDR1 and CDR2: DFQATT, SNEGSKA (reference sequence). The CDR3 is made up of 15 amino acids. V dropped 6 bases and J dropped 3 bases, with 18 bases sitting between them. The CDR3 protein is CSAPDRYPVYNEQFF. The CDR3 DNA follows: TGCAGTGCCCCCGACAGGTACCCAGTCTACAATGAGCAGTTCTTC.

This chain links TRBV12-3 or TRBV12-4 with TRBJ2-5, with 8 bases aligning to TRBD1. The V and J ends lost 6 bases and 4 bases, in that order; junction bases with no gene match: 10. The length of the CDR3 is 15 residues. CDR3 nucleotide sequence: TGTGCCAGCAGGCGGACAGGGTTGAAGCGAGAGACCCAGTACTTC. It yields the protein CASRRTGLKRETQYF.

The chain is built from TRBV12-3 or TRBV12-4 and TRBJ1-2; 7 nucleotides match TRBD1. Trimming at V came to 4 bases and at J to 0 bases, leaving 2 bases not matched to a gene. This CDR3 is built from 14 residues. The DNA of the CDR3 is TGTGCCAGCAGTTCACAGGGGACTAACTATGGCTACACCTTC. Its protein is CASSSQGTNYGYTF.

The CDR3 DNA sequence: TGTGCCAGCAGTTTAGGGGATCCTAAGGTGGGCTACACCTTC. This codes for CASSLGDPKVGYTF. This chain connects TRBV12-3 or TRBV12-4 to TRBJ1-2; D is uncertain. V was pared by 1 base and J by 8 bases, with 14 bases between. CDR3 length: 14 residues.

This clonotype has more than one count but fewer than ten. This chain links TRBV10-3 with TRBJ1-2; tentative D call: TRBD1 (5 bases). The CDR3 consists of 14 residues. V dropped 10 bases and J dropped 0 bases, with 15 bases sitting between them. In germline, CDR1 is ENHRY, CDR2 SYGVKD. CDR3 DNA: TGTGCCACCCGGACCGGGGCCGCTAACTATGGCTACACCTTC. Its translation is CATRTGAANYGYTF.

V usage is TRBV25-1 and J usage is TRBJ1-4, with 7 nucleotides matching TRBD1. The germline gives CDR1 MGHDK, CDR2 SYGVNS. J was trimmed by 7 bases and V by 3 bases; bases with no gene match: 8. This CDR3 has 15 amino acids. CDR3 sequence: CASSDLQGRSEKLFF. CDR3 DNA sequence: TGTGCCAGCAGTGATTTACAGGGGAGAAGTGAAAAACTGTTTTTT.

V is TRBV12-3 or TRBV12-4 and J is TRBJ2-1, with D unclear. The CDR3 contains 13 residues. V lost 5 bases, J lost 4 bases, and 9 bases lay in between. The CDR3 here is CASSILSYNEQFF. The DNA of the CDR3 is TGTGCCAGCAGTATACTATCATACAATGAGCAGTTCTTC.

The CDR3 region is CASSEYRVGNQPQHF. The CDR3 nucleotides read TGTGCCAGCAGCGAATACAGGGTCGGCAATCAGCCCCAGCATTTT. The gene calls are TRBV7-2 and TRBJ1-5; tentatively, D is TRBD1 (6 bases). The CDR3 is made up of 15 amino acids. Germline values: CDR1 SGHTA, CDR2 FQGNSA. The germline V and J ends were trimmed by 5 bases and 2 bases, with 13 bases remaining between them.

The chain links TRBV20-1 to TRBJ2-1; 10 positions match TRBD2. V was pared by 5 bases and J by 10 bases, with 8 bases of the junction left unmatched. CDR1 is DFQATT, CDR2 SNEGSKA, per germline (reference sequence). CDR3 length equals 13 residues. CDR3 nucleotides: TGCAGTGCTGATGGGCTAGCGGGGGACGAGCAGTTCTTC. Translation: CSADGLAGDEQFF.

This chain joins TRBV20-1 and TRBJ2-3, with TRBD2 matching over 9 bases. This CDR3 comprises 12 residues. The V and J ends lost 8 bases and 2 bases, in that order; junction bases with no gene match: 2. The germline V gene has CDR1 DFQATT and CDR2 SNEGSKA (reference sequence). The CDR3 sequence is CSPGLATDTQYF. The CDR3, as DNA: TGCAGTCCGGGACTAGCCACAGATACGCAGTATTTT.

This chain joins TRBV20-1 and TRBJ2-7, with 7 bases matching TRBD1. Germline values: CDR1 DFQATT, CDR2 SNEGSKA (reference sequence). The CDR3 contains 14 residues. V dropped 4 bases and J dropped 4; count of bases not matched to a gene: 10. The CDR3 spells CSATAVNRGYEQYF. The CDR3 DNA follows: TGCAGTGCTACAGCGGTTAACAGGGGATACGAGCAGTACTTC.

Remarks on this clonotype: At one of its ends the junction is not consistent with the germline gene, which may arise from a read error. This chain uses TRBV20-1 with TRBJ2-7, with 9 nucleotides matching TRBD1. The J call could be wrong; TRBJ2-5 is a better fit for the DNA end. The CDR3 is made up of 13 amino acids. The V gene's germline CDR1 is DFQATT and CDR2 SNEGSKA (reference sequence). The CDR3 is CSARAGTGQTQYF. CDR3 DNA: TGCAGCGCTAGAGCCGGGACAGGGCAGACCCAGTACTTC.

This clonotype was counted only a few times. This rearrangement joins TRBV6-6 to TRBJ2-1; 8 bases agree with TRBD2. The CDR3 spans 14 residues. With 10 bases clipped from V and 7 bases from J, the junction kept 12 bases outside the gene matches. Looked up from germline, CDR1 is MNHNY and CDR2 is SVGAGI (reference sequence). The chain's CDR3 is CATCLGLAQNEQFF. DNA of the CDR3: TGTGCCACATGTTTAGGACTAGCCCAAAATGAGCAGTTCTTC.